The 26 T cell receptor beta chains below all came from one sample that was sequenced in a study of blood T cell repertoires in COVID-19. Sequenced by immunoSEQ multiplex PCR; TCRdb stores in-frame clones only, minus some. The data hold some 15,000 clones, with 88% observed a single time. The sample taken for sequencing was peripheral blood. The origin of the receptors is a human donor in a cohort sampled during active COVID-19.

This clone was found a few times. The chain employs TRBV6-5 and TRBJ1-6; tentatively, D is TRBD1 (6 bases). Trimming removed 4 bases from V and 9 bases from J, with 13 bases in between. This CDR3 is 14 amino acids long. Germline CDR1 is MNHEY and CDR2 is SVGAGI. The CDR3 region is CASSLQGSGSPLHF. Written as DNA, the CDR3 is TGTGCCAGCAGTTTACAGGGTTCAGGTTCACCCCTCCACTTT.

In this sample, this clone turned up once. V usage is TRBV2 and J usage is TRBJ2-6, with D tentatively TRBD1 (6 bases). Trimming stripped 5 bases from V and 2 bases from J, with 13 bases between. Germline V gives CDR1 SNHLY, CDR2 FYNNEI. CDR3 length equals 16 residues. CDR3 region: CASSKEQGTGANVLTF. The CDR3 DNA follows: TGTGCCAGCAGTAAAGAACAGGGTACTGGGGCCAACGTCCTGACTTTC.

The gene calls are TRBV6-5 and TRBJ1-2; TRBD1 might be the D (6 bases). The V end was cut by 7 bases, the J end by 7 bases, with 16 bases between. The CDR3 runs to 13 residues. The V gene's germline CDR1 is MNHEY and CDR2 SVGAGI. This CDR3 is CASNREAGGGYTF. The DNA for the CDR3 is TGTGCCAGCAACAGGGAAGCTGGGGGTGGCTACACCTTC.

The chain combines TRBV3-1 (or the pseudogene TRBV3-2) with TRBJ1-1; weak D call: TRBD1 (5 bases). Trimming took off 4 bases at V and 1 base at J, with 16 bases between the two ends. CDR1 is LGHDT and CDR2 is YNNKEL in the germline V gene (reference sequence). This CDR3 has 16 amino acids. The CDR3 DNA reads TGTGCCAGCAGCCCCGCCACAGGACGGAAGAACACTGAAGCTTTCTTT. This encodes CASSPATGRKNTEAFF.

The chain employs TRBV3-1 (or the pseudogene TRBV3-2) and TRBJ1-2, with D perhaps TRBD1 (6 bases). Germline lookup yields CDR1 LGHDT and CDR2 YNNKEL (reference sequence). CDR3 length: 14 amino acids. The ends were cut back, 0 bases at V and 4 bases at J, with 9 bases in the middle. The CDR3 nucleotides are TGTGCCAGCAGCCAAGAAGGACAGCCCTATGGCTACACCTTC. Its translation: CASSQEGQPYGYTF.

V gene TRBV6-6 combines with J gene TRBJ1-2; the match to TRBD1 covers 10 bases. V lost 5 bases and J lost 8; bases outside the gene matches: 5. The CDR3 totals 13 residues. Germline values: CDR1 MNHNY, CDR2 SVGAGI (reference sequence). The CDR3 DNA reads TGTGCCAGCAGTCGGGACAGGGGAGAAGGCTACACCTTC. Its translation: CASSRDRGEGYTF.

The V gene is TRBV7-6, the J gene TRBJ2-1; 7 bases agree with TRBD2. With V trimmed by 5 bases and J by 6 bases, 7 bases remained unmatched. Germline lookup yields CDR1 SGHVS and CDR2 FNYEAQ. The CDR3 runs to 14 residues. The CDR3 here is CASSPALAVNEQFF. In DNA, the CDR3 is TGTGCCAGCAGCCCCGCCCTAGCGGTCAATGAGCAGTTCTTC.

The CDR3 bases are TGTGCCAGTAGCACCCTCCGACATCCTACCAACACTGAAGCTTTCTTT. This sequence encodes CASSTLRHPTNTEAFF. V is TRBV19 and J is TRBJ1-1; D ambiguous. There are 16 residues in the CDR3. Germline V CDR1 and CDR2: LNHDA, SQIVND (reference sequence). With 6 bases removed from V and 2 bases from J, the gap between germline ends came to 19 bases.

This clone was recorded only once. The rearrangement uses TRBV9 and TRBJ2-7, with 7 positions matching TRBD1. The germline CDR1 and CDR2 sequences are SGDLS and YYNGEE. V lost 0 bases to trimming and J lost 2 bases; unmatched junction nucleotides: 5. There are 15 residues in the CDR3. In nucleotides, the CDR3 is TGTGCCAGCAGCGTAGAGACGGGACAGACCTACGAGCAGTACTTC. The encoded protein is CASSVETGQTYEQYF.

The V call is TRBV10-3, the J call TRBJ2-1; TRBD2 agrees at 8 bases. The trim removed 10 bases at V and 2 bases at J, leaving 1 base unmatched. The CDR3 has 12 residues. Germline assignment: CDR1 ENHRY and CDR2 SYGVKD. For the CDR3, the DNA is TGTGCCACGGGGGGGCCCTACAATGAGCAGTTCTTC. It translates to CATGGPYNEQFF.

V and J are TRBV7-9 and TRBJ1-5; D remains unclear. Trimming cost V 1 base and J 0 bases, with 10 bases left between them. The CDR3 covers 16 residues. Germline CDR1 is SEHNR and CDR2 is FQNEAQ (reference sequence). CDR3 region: CASSLDAGDSNQPQHF. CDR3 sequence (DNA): TGTGCCAGCAGCTTAGACGCCGGGGATAGCAATCAGCCCCAGCATTTT.

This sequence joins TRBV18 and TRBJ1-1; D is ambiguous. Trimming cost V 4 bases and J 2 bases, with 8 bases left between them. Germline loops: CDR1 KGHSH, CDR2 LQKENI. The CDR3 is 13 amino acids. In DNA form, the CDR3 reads TGTGCCAGCTCACTTTGGCTCAACACTGAAGCTTTCTTT. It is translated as CASSLWLNTEAFF.

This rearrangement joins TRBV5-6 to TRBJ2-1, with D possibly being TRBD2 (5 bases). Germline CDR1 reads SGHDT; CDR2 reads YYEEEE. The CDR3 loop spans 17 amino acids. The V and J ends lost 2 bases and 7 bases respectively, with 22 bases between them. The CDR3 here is CASSFTAVLLPGNEQFF. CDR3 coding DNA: TGTGCCAGCAGCTTTACGGCCGTCCTCCTGCCGGGGAATGAGCAGTTCTTC.

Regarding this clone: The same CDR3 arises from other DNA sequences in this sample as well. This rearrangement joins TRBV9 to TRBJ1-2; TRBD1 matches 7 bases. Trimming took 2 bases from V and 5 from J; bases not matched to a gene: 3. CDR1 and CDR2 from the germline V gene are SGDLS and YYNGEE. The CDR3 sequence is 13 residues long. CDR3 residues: CASSVGTDYGYTF. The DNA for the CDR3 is TGTGCCAGCAGCGTTGGGACAGATTATGGCTACACCTTC. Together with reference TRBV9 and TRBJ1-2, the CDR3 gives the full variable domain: DSGVTQTPKHLITATGQRVTLRCSPRSGDLSVYWYQQSLDQGLQFLIQYYNGEERAKGNILERFSAQQFPDLHSELNLSSLELGDSALYFCASSVGTDYGYTFGSGTRLTVV.

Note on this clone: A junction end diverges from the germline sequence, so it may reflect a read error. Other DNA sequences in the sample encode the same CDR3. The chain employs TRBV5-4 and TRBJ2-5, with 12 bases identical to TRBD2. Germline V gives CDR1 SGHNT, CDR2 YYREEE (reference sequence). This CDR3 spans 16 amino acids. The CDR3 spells CASSLDGLAGSETQYF. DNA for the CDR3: TGTGCCAGCAGTTTGGACGGACTAGCGGGGTCAGAGACCCAGTACTTC.

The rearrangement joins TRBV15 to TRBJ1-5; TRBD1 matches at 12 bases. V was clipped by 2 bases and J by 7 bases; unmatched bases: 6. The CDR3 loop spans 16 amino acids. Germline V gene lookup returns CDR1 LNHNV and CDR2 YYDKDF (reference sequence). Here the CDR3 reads CATSRPGQGASQPQHF. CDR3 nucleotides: TGTGCCACCAGCAGACCGGGACAGGGGGCTTCCCAGCCCCAGCATTTT. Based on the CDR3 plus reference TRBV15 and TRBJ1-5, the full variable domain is DAMVIQNPRYQVTQFGKPVTLSCSQTLNHNVMYWYQQKSSQAPKLLFHYYDKDFNNEADTPDNFQSRRPNTSFCFLDIRSPGLGDTAMYLCATSRPGQGASQPQHFGDGTRLSIL.

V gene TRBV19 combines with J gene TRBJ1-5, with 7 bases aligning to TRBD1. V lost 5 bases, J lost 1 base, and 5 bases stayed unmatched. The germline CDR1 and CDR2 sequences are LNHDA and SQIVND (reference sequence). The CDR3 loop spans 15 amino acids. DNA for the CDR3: TGTGCCAGTAGTCTGACAGGGACGAGCAATCAGCCCCAGCATTTT. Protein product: CASSLTGTSNQPQHF.

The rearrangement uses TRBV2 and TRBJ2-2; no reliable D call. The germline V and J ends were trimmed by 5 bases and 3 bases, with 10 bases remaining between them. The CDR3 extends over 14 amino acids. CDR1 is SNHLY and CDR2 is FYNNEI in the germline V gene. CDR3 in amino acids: CASSPRTDTGELFF. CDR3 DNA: TGTGCCAGCAGTCCCAGAACAGACACCGGGGAGCTGTTTTTT. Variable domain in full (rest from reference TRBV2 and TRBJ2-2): EPEVTQTPSHQVTQMGQEVILRCVPISNHLYFYWYRQILGQKVEFLVSFYNNEISEKSEIFDDQFSVERPDGSNFTLKIRSTKLEDSAMYFCASSPRTDTGELFFGEGSRLTVL.

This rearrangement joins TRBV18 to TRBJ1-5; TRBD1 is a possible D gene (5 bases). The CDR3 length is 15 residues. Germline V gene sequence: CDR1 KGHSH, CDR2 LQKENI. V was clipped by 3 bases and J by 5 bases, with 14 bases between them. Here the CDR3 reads CASSPTSDNHQPQHF. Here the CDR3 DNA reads TGTGCCAGCTCACCCACCTCGGACAACCATCAGCCCCAGCATTTT.

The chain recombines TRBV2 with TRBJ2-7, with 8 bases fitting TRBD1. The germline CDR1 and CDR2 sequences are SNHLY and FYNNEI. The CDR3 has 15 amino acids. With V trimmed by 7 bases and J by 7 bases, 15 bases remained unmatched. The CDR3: CASTATARGLGEQYF. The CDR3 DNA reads TGTGCCAGCACCGCGACAGCCAGGGGGCTGGGGGAGCAGTACTTC.

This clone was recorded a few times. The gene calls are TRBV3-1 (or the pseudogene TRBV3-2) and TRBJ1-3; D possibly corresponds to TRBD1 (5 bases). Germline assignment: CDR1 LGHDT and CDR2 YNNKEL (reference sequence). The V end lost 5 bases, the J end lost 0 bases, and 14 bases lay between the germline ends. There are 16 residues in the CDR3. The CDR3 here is CASSSWGSHSGNTIYF. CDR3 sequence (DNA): TGTGCCAGCAGCTCCTGGGGCAGCCACTCTGGAAACACCATATATTTT.

The DNA for the CDR3 is TGTGCCAGCAGCCCTGGTTCCCGGGACAGCTCCTACGAGCAGTACTTC. Encoded protein: CASSPGSRDSSYEQYF. The chain carries TRBV5-4 and TRBJ2-7; TRBD1 matches at 7 bases. Germline values: CDR1 SGHNT, CDR2 YYREEE (reference sequence). After removal of 4 bases from V and 0 bases from J, the junction contained 10 bases not matched to a gene. CDR3 length: 16 amino acids.

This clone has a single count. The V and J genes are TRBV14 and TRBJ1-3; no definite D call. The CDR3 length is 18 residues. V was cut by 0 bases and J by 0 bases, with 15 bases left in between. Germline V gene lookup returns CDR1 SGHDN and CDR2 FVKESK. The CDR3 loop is CASSQEGPGLTSGNTIYF. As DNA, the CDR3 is TGTGCCAGCAGCCAAGAAGGGCCCGGACTGACCTCTGGAAACACCATATATTTT. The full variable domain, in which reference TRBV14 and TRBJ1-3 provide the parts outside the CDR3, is EAGVTQFPSHSVIEKGQTVTLRCDPISGHDNLYWYRRVMGKEIKFLLHFVKESKQDESGMPNNRFLAERTGGTYSTLKVQPAELEDSGVYFCASSQEGPGLTSGNTIYFGEGSWLTVV.

CDR3 nucleotide sequence: TGTGCCATCAGTGAGTCTCGGGGTACCACTGAAGCTTTCTTT. This gives the protein CAISESRGTTEAFF. The chain employs TRBV10-3 and TRBJ1-1; no reliable D call. Trimming removed 0 bases at V and 4 bases at J, with 9 bases between. Germline CDR1 ENHRY, CDR2 SYGVKD. The CDR3 runs to 14 residues.

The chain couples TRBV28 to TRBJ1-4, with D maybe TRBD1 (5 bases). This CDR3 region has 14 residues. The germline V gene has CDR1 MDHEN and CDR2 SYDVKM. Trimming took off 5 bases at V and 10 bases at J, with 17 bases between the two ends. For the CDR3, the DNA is TGTGCCAGCAGTCCACCAGGGCGGGGACGAAAACTGTTTTTT. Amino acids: CASSPPGRGRKLFF.

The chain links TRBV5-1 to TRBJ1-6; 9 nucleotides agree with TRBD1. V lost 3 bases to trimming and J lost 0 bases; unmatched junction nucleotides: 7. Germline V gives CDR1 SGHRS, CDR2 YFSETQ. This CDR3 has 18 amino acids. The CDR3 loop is CASSYGTGRGSYNSPLHF. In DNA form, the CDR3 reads TGCGCCAGCAGCTACGGGACAGGGAGAGGCTCCTATAATTCACCCCTCCACTTT.